The sequence of this T cell receptor (beta chain) was determined in a study of T cell repertoires in cytomegalovirus infection. The wider study: The authors relied on CMV epitopes, both recently identified HLA-C-restricted and well-studied HLA-B-restricted. Indications came from public TCR beta signatures; they pointed to CMV infection and to a matching HLA type.

The CDR3 is 21 amino acids. Germline CDR1 reads SGHVS; CDR2 reads FNYEAQ. A note on this clonotype: Its matching antigen is unknown. Its ends do not fully match the called genes, so a read error is possible.

TCRdb re-analysed the reads in MiXCR, keeping a single row per CDR3 protein. The sample carries roughly 730,000 distinct CDR3 sequences, roughly 30% recorded once. V usage is TRBV7-6 and J usage is TRBJ2-2; D is perhaps TRBD1 or TRBD2 (6 bases each). The source material was cultured PBMCs, sampled from culture after CMV antigen stimulation. This TCR derives from a human donor in good health (CMV status not recorded). Some clones in this sample may be carry-over from other donors' samples. This CDR3 reads CASGLSSGSGGLTSNTGELFF. CDR3 sequence (DNA): TGTGCCAGCGGCTTATCTTCCGGATCTGGGGGGCTGACATCGAACACCGGGGAGCTGTTTTTT.